This T cell receptor (beta chain) originates from a study of post-analysis software for immune sequencing data. Study-wide results and limits: Controls showed lower frequencies than patients for 4 or 5 TRBV segments, and TRBV5-6, TRBV5-1 and TRBV20-1 were among these.

As concerns this clonotype: Its target is not known.

Trimming cost V 8 bases and J 6 bases, with 14 bases left between them. The CDR3 consists of 12 residues. Germline lookup yields CDR1 DFQATT and CDR2 SNEGSKA (reference sequence). cDNA libraries of TCR beta carried unique molecular identifiers. Each sample of roughly 0.95 to 10 million input T cells yielded around 500,000 cDNA molecules, so each molecule approximated one T cell. One entry per CDR3 protein, called by TCRdb with MiXCR from the PCR reads. In the table there are roughly 580,000 distinct CDR3 sequences, 44% of which are singletons. The sequencing sample was made of blood. J is TRBJ2-4 and V is TRBV20-1; D might be TRBD2 (6 bases). This TCR derives from a girl aged 5-17 years with multiple sclerosis. The CDR3 loop is CSPQGSGNIQYF. In DNA form, the CDR3 reads TGCAGTCCGCAGGGTAGCGGAAACATTCAGTACTTC.